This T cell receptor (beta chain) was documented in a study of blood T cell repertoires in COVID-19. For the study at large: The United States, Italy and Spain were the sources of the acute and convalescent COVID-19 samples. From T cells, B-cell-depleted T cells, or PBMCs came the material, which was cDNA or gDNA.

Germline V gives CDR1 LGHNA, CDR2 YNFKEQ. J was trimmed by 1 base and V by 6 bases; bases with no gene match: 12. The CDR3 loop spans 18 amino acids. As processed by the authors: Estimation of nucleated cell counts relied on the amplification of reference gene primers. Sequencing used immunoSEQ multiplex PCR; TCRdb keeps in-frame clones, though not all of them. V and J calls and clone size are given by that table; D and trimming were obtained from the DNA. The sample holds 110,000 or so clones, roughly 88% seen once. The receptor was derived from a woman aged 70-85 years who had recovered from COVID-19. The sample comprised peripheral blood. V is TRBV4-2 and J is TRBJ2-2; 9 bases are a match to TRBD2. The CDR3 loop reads CASSPRLASGENTGELFF. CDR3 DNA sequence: TGTGCCAGCAGTCCAAGATTGGCTAGCGGGGAGAACACCGGGGAGCTGTTTTTT.